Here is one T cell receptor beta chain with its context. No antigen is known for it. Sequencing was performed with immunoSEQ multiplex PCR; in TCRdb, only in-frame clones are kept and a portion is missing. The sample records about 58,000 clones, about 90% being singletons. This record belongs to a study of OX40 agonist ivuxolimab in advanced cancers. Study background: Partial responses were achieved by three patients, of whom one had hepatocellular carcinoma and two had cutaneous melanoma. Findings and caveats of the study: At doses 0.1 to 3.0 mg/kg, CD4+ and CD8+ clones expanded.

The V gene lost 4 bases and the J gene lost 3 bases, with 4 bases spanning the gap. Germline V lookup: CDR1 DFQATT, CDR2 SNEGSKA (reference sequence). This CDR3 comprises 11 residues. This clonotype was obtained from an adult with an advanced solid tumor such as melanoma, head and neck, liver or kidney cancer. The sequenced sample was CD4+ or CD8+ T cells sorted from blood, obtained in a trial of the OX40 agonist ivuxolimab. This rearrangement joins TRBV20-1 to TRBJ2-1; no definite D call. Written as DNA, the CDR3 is TGCAGTGCTACTAGCTACAATGAGCAGTTCTTC. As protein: CSATSYNEQFF.